These 21 T cell receptor beta chains were sequenced from one sample in a study of blood T cell repertoires in COVID-19. Here immunoSEQ multiplex PCR was the method, and the copy in TCRdb shows in-frame clones only, minus some. The sample shows 90,000 or so clones, 81% of them seen only once. Sequenced material: peripheral blood. Receptors were obtained from an elderly man with active or convalescent COVID-19.

This clone was counted a single time. This chain uses TRBV6-5 with TRBJ1-2; the match to TRBD1 covers 7 bases. Looked up from germline, CDR1 is MNHEY and CDR2 is SVGAGI. After removal of 10 bases from V and 0 bases from J, the junction contained 11 bases not matched to a gene. This CDR3 contains 15 residues. For the CDR3, the DNA is TGTGCCACCGCACGGACAGGCCTATCTAACTATGGCTACACCTTC. Its protein is CATARTGLSNYGYTF.

The chain has TRBV9 and TRBJ2-7; D gene uncertain. This CDR3 spans 13 amino acids. Germline V gene sequence: CDR1 SGDLS, CDR2 YYNGEE. Trimming shortened V by 0 bases and J by 3 bases, and 7 bases separated the two germline ends. CDR3 DNA: TGTGCCAGCAGCGTAGGCCAGAACTACGAGCAGTACTTC. Translated: CASSVGQNYEQYF.

The chain carries TRBV9 and TRBJ2-2; TRBD1 is a possible D gene (6 bases). CDR3 size: 16 residues. Germline V CDR1 and CDR2: SGDLS, YYNGEE. Between the trimmed V and J ends, which lost 1 base and 1 base, there was a span of 11 bases. The CDR3 sequence: CASSVTQGWNTGELFF. Written as DNA, the CDR3 is TGTGCCAGCAGCGTAACCCAGGGGTGGAACACCGGGGAGCTGTTTTTT.

The chain recombines TRBV2 with TRBJ1-1, with D tentatively TRBD1 (6 bases). Germline CDR1 SNHLY, CDR2 FYNNEI. V shed 3 bases and J shed 7 bases, with 12 bases lying between them. The CDR3 contains 13 residues. The CDR3 is CASSDGGRLEAFF. CDR3 nucleotides: TGTGCCAGCAGTGACGGGGGGCGGCTTGAAGCTTTCTTT.

The CDR3 reads CASRTWGTGDQPQHF. The DNA of the CDR3 is TGTGCCAGTAGAACGTGGGGGACAGGAGATCAGCCCCAGCATTTT. V and J are TRBV19 and TRBJ1-5; TRBD1 matches 8 bases. V shed 6 bases, J shed 5 bases, and the junction held 9 bases outside the gene matches. The CDR3 has 15 amino acids. Germline V gene lookup returns CDR1 LNHDA and CDR2 SQIVND (reference sequence). Complete variable domain (other parts from reference TRBV19 and TRBJ1-5): DGGITQSPKYLFRKEGQNVTLSCEQNLNHDAMYWYRQDPGQGLRLIYYSQIVNDFQKGDIAEGYSVSREKKESFPLTVTSAQKNPTAFYLCASRTWGTGDQPQHFGDGTRLSIL.

The chain combines TRBV28 with TRBJ1-2, with 7 bases that match TRBD1. Germline lookup yields CDR1 MDHEN and CDR2 SYDVKM. With 6 bases clipped from V and 8 bases from J, the junction kept 12 bases outside the gene matches. This CDR3 comprises 14 residues. CDR3 DNA sequence: TGTGCCAGCAGCCTCAGGGGGAGGTCAGGGGGCTACACCTTC. Residues: CASSLRGRSGGYTF.

The chain employs TRBV11-2 and TRBJ2-1, with D maybe TRBD1 (6 bases). The length of the CDR3 is 15 residues. Germline lookup yields CDR1 SGHAT and CDR2 FQNNGV. The V end lost 0 bases, the J end lost 5 bases, and 11 bases lay between the germline ends. The CDR3: CASSLDRGPHNEQFF. CDR3 coding DNA: TGTGCCAGCAGCTTAGACAGGGGACCCCACAATGAGCAGTTCTTC.

This chain joins TRBV7-9 and TRBJ1-4; a possible D gene is TRBD1 (5 bases). V gave up 4 bases and J gave up 4 bases, with 7 bases separating them. This CDR3 is 13 amino acids long. Per germline, CDR1 SEHNR and CDR2 FQNEAQ (reference sequence). The CDR3 DNA is TGTGCCAGCAGCTGGACAAGTAATGAAAAACTGTTTTTT. Translated: CASSWTSNEKLFF.

This clone was seen a single time. The chain combines TRBV9 with TRBJ2-2; D may be TRBD2 (5 bases). The V gene lost 1 base and the J gene lost 5 bases, with 6 bases spanning the gap. Germline V gene lookup returns CDR1 SGDLS and CDR2 YYNGEE. The CDR3 is 13 residues long. Here the CDR3 reads CASSVRRTGELFF. In DNA form, the CDR3 reads TGTGCCAGCAGCGTACGGAGGACCGGGGAGCTGTTTTTT.

The chain has TRBV25-1 and TRBJ1-2; D possibly corresponds to TRBD1 (5 bases). V was clipped by 2 bases and J by 4 bases, with 5 bases between them. The germline V gene has CDR1 MGHDK and CDR2 SYGVNS. The CDR3 runs 12 residues. For the CDR3, the DNA is TGTGCCAGCAGTGAAACAGGCTATGGCTACACCTTC. Amino acid sequence: CASSETGYGYTF.

The rearrangement joins TRBV6-5 to TRBJ1-5, with D possibly TRBD1 on 5 matching bases. Germline loops: CDR1 MNHEY, CDR2 SVGAGI. CDR3 length equals 15 residues. Trimming left V 2 bases short and J 3 bases short, with 11 bases between. The CDR3 DNA is TGTGCCAGCAGTTACCGGGCCAGGGACAATCAGCCCCAGCATTTT. Its translation: CASSYRARDNQPQHF.

The V gene is TRBV7-3, the J gene TRBJ1-6; 9 bases match TRBD1. CDR1 is SGHTA and CDR2 is FQGTGA in the germline V gene. The CDR3 is 15 residues long. J gave up 4 bases and V 4 bases, and 2 bases lay outside the gene matches. This chain's CDR3 is CASSSTGGYNSPLHF. In DNA, the CDR3 is TGTGCCAGCAGCTCGACAGGGGGTTATAATTCACCCCTCCACTTT.

The rearrangement links TRBV12-3 or TRBV12-4 to TRBJ2-1; D possibly corresponds to TRBD2 (6 bases). The CDR3 runs to 12 residues. Deletions cut 6 bases from V and 12 bases from J, with 15 bases between. The CDR3 region is CASSRDSPTQFF. The DNA for the CDR3 is TGTGCCAGCAGCCGGGACTCCCCTACGCAGTTCTTC.

This clone was observed once. The chain couples TRBV2 to TRBJ1-4; 10 bases fit TRBD1. Germline V CDR1 and CDR2: SNHLY, FYNNEI. V gave up 0 bases and J gave up 7 bases; unmatched junction bases: 2. The CDR3 runs to 15 residues. The CDR3 region is CASSEATGGVEKLFF. CDR3 bases: TGTGCCAGCAGTGAAGCGACAGGGGGCGTTGAAAAACTGTTTTTT.

The rearrangement joins TRBV7-3 to TRBJ1-6; the D is unclear. This CDR3 has 14 residues. Germline CDR1 reads SGHTA; CDR2 reads FQGTGA. The ends were cut back, 5 bases at V and 4 bases at J, with 9 bases in the middle. The CDR3 spells CASSAGGYNSPLHF. CDR3 in DNA: TGTGCCAGCAGCGCCGGAGGATATAATTCACCCCTCCACTTT.

The chain employs TRBV19 and TRBJ1-1; TRBD1 is a possible D gene (5 bases). This CDR3 has 14 residues. The V end was cut by 3 bases, the J end by 5 bases, with 13 bases between. Germline loops: CDR1 LNHDA, CDR2 SQIVND (reference sequence). The DNA of the CDR3 is TGTGCCAGTAGTATGGGGCAAGGGATAACTGAAGCTTTCTTT. It specifies CASSMGQGITEAFF.

V and J are TRBV5-6 and TRBJ1-5, with TRBD1 as a possible D gene (6 bases). The CDR3 spans 15 residues. V gave up 3 bases and J gave up 3 bases, with 13 bases separating them. CDR1 is SGHDT and CDR2 is YYEEEE in the germline V gene. CDR3 bases: TGTGCCAGCAGCTCGCGGACAGCCTACAATCAGCCCCAGCATTTT. Translation gives CASSSRTAYNQPQHF. Full variable domain (outside the CDR3, taken from reference TRBV5-6 and TRBJ1-5): DAGVTQSPTHLIKTRGQQVTLRCSPKSGHDTVSWYQQALGQGPQFIFQYYEEEERQRGNFPDRFSGHQFPNYSSELNVNALLLGDSALYLCASSSRTAYNQPQHFGDGTRLSIL.

The gene calls are TRBV19 and TRBJ1-1, with D possibly matching TRBD1 (5 bases). The V and J ends lost 5 bases and 3 bases respectively, with 13 bases between them. The germline V gene has CDR1 LNHDA and CDR2 SQIVND (reference sequence). The CDR3 loop spans 14 amino acids. The DNA of the CDR3 is TGTGCCAGTAGTGTGGCAGGGACTTACACTGAAGCTTTCTTT. Translating it yields CASSVAGTYTEAFF.

This clone was recorded a few times. The rearrangement links TRBV3-1 (or the pseudogene TRBV3-2) to TRBJ2-7; 7 bases line up with TRBD1. Germline assignment: CDR1 LGHDT and CDR2 YNNKEL (reference sequence). V gave up 4 bases and J gave up 2 bases; unmatched junction bases: 8. The CDR3 has 15 residues. In DNA, the CDR3 is TGTGCCAGCAGCCGAAACCGGGACAGACCCTACGAGCAGTACTTC. Its translation is CASSRNRDRPYEQYF.

V gene TRBV1 combines with J gene TRBJ2-3; the table calls TRBD2, which could not be checked here. TRBV1 constitutes a pseudogene. This CDR3 has 18 residues. The CDR3 is CTSSQEARRGTSTDTQYF. Here the CDR3 DNA reads TGCACCAGCAGCCAAGAGGCACGGCGGGGGACCAGCACAGATACGCAGTATTTT.

The chain is built from TRBV6-2 or TRBV6-3 and TRBJ2-3; D gene ambiguous. This CDR3 comprises 15 residues. Germline V gene sequence: CDR1 MNHEY, CDR2 SVGEGT. V shed 2 bases and J shed 4 bases, with 13 bases lying between them. Written as DNA, the CDR3 is TGTGCCAGCAGTTACGGCGACCCCGGAGCAGATACGCAGTATTTT. This sequence encodes CASSYGDPGADTQYF.